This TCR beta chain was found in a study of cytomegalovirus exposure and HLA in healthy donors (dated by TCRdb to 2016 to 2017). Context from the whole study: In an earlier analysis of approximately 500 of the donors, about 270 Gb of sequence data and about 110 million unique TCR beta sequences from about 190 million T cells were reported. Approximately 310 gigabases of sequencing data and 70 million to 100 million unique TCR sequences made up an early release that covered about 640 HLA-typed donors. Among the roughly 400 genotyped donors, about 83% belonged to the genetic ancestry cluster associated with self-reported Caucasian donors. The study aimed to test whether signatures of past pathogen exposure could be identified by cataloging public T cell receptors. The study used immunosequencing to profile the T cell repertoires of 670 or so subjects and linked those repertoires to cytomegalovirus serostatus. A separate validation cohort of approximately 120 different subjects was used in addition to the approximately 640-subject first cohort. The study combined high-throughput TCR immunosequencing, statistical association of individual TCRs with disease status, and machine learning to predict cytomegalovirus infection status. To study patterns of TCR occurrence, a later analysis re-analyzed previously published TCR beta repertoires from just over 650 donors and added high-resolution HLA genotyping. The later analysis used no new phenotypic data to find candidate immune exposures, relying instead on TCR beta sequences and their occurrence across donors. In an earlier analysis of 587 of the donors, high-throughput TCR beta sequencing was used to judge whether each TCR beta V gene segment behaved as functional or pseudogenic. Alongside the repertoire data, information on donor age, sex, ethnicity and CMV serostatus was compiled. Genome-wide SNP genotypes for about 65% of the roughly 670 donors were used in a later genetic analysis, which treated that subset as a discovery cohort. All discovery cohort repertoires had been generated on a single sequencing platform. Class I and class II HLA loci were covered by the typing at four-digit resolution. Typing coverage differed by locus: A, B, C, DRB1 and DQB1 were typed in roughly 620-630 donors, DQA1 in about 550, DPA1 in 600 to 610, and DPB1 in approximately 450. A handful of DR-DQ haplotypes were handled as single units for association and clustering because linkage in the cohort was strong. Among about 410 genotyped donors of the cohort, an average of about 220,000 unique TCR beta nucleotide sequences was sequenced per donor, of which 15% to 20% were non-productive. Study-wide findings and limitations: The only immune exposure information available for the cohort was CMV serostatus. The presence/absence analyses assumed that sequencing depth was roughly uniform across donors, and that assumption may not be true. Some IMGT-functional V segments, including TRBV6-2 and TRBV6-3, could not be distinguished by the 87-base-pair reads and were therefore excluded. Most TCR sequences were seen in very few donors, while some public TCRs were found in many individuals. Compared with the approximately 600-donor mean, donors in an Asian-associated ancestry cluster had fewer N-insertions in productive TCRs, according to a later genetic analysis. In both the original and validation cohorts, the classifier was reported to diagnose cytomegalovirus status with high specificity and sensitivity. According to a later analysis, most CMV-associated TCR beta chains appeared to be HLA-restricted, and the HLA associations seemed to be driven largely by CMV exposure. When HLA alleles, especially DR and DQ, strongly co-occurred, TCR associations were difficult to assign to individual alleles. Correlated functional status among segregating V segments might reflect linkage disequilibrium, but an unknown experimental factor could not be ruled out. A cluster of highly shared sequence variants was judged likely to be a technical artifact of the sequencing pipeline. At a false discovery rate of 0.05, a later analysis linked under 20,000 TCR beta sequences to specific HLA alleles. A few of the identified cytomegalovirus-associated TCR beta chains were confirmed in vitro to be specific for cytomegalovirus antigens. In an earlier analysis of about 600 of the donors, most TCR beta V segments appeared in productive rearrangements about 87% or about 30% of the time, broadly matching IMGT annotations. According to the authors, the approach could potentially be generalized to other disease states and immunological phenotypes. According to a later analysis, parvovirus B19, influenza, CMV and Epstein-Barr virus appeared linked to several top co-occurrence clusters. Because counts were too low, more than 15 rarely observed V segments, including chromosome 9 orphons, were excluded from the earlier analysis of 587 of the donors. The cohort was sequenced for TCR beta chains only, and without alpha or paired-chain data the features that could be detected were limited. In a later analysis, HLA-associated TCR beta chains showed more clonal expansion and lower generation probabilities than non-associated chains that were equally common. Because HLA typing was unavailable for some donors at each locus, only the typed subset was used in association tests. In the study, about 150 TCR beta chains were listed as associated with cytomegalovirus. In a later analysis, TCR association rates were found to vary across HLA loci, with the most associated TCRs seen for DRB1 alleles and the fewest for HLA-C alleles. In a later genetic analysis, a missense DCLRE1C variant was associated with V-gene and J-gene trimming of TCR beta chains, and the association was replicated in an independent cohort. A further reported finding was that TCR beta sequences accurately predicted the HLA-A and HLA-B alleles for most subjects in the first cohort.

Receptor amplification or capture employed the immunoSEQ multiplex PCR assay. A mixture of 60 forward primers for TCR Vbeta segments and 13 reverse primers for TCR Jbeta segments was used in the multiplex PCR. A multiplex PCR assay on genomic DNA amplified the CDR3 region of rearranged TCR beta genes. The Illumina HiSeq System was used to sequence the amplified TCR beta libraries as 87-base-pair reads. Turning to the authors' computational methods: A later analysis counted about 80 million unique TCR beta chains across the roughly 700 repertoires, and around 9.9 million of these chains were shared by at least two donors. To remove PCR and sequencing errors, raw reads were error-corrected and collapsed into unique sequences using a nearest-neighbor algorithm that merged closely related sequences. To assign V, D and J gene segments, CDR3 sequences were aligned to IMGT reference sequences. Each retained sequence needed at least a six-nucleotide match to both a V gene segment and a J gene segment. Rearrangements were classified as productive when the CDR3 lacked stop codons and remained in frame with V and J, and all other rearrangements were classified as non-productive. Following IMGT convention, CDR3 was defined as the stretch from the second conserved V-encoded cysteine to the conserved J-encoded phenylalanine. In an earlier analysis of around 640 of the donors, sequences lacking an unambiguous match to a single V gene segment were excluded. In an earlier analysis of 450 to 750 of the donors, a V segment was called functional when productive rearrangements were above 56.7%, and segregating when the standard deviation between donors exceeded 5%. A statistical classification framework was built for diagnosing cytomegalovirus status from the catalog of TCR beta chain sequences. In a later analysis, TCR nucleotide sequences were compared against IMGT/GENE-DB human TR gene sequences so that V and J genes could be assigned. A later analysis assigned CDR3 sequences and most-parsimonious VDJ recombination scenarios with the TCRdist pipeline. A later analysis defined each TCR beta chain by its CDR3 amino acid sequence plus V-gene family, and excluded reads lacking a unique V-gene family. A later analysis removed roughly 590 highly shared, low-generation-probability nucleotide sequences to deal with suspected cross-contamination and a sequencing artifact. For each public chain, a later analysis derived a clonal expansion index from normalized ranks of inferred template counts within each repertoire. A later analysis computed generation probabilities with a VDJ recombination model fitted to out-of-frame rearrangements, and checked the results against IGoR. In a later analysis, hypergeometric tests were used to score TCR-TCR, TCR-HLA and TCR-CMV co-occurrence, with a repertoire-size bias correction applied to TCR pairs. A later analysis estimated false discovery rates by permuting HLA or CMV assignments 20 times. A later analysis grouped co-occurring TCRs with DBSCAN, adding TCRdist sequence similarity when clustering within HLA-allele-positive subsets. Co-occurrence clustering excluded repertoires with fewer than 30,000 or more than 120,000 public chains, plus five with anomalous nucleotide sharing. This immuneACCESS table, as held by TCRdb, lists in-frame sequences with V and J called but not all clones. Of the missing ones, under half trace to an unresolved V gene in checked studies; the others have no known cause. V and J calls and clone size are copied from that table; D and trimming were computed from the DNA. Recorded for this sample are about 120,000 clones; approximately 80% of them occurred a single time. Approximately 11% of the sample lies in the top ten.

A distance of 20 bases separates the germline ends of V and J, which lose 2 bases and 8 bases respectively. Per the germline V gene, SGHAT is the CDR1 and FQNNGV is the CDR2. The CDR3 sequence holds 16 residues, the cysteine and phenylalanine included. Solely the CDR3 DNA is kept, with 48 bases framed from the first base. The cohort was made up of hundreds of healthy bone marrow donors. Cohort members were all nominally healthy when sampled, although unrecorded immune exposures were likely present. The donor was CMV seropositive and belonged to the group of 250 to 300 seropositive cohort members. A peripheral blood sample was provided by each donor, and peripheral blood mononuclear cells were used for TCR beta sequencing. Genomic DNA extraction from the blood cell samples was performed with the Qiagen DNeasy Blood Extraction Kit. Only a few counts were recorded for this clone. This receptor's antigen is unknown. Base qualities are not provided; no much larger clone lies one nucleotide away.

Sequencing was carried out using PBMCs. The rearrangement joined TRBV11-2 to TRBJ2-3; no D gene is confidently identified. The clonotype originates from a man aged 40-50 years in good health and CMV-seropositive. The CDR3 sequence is CASSLSGGSGSGTQYF. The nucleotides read TGTGCCAGCAGCTTATCGGGTGGCTCCGGGTCGGGTACGCAGTATTTT.